Listed below are T cell receptor beta chains from one sample, sequenced in a study of cytomegalovirus exposure and HLA in healthy donors. TCRdb's copy holds only in-frame clones and misses some; the assay was immunoSEQ multiplex PCR. In the table there are some 240,000 clones, over 80% of which are singletons. Sequenced input: PBMCs. Every receptor here comes from a woman between 18 and 30 years old in good health and CMV-seronegative. Both conserved end residues are part of each CDR3. Each record gives: clone size, J gene, D gene, V gene, CDR3 DNA, CDR3 protein. D genes are given only for firm matches. Part of the rows lack a size; the others show once, few, many or a class for expanded clones.

clone size: few
J gene: TRBJ1-5
D gene: NA
V gene: TRBV6-5
CDR3 DNA: TGTGCCAGCAGTTACGAGGGCGGAATCAATCAGCCCCAGCATTTT
CDR3 protein: CASSYEGGINQPQHF

clone size: NA
J gene: TRBJ2-7
D gene: TRBD2
V gene: TRBV27
CDR3 DNA: TGTGCCAGCAACGAAAACGGCGGGAGAGGGAACGAGCAGTACTTC
CDR3 protein: CASNENGGRGNEQYF

clone size: NA
J gene: TRBJ2-4
D gene: NA
V gene: TRBV28
CDR3 DNA: TGTGCCAGCAGTTTAGCGGACAGCCTTCAGTACTTC
CDR3 protein: CASSLADSLQYF

clone size: NA
J gene: TRBJ2-7
D gene: TRBD2
V gene: TRBV5-1
CDR3 DNA: TGCGCCAGCAGTATAGCGGGGGGCTCCTACGAGCAGTACTTC
CDR3 protein: CASSIAGGSYEQYF

clone size: NA
J gene: TRBJ2-2
D gene: TRBD2
V gene: TRBV5-1
CDR3 DNA: TGCGCCACCAGTCCGCGGGAGGGTATCGGGGAGCTGTTTTTT
CDR3 protein: CATSPREGIGELFF

clone size: NA
J gene: TRBJ2-7
D gene: TRBD1
V gene: TRBV29-1
CDR3 DNA: TGCAGCGTTGAACTCCGGGACAGGGTCTACGAGCAGTACTTC
CDR3 protein: CSVELRDRVYEQYF

clone size: NA
J gene: TRBJ2-7
D gene: NA
V gene: TRBV4-1
CDR3 DNA: TGCGCCACCCTAGGGACGGATCAAATCTTC
CDR3 protein: CATLGTDQIF

clone size: NA
J gene: TRBJ1-2
D gene: NA
V gene: TRBV28
CDR3 DNA: TGTGCCAGCAGCCACTTGAAGACGGCAAACTATGGCTACACCTTC
CDR3 protein: CASSHLKTANYGYTF

clone size: NA
J gene: TRBJ2-7
D gene: NA
V gene: TRBV7-9
CDR3 DNA: TGTGCCAGCAGCCCGACAGGTTCCTCTTACGAGCAGTACTTC
CDR3 protein: CASSPTGSSYEQYF

clone size: NA
J gene: TRBJ2-7
D gene: TRBD1
V gene: TRBV18
CDR3 DNA: TGTGCCAGCTCACCGTTCGAGACAGGGGTGGTCTACTACGAGCAGTACTTC
CDR3 protein: CASSPFETGVVYYEQYF

clone size: NA
J gene: TRBJ1-3
D gene: NA
V gene: TRBV30
CDR3 DNA: TGTGCCTGGAGTGTACGCCACACCATATATTTT
CDR3 protein: CAWSVRHTIYF

clone size: NA
J gene: TRBJ2-2
D gene: NA
V gene: TRBV30
CDR3 DNA: TGTGCCTGGAACGGCGAAAGCACCGGGGAGCTGTTTTTT
CDR3 protein: CAWNGESTGELFF

clone size: once
J gene: TRBJ1-1
D gene: NA
V gene: TRBV4-1
CDR3 DNA: TGCGCCAGCAGCCAAGATATCGGGGGGAACACTGAAGCTTTCTTT
CDR3 protein: CASSQDIGGNTEAFF

clone size: NA
J gene: TRBJ1-1
D gene: NA
V gene: TRBV2
CDR3 DNA: TGTGCCAGCAGTCCACGACCTCGACAGATACGAGACACTGAAGCTTTCTTT
CDR3 protein: CASSPRPRQIRDTEAFF

clone size: NA
J gene: TRBJ1-5
D gene: NA
V gene: TRBV25-1
CDR3 DNA: TGTGCCAGCAGCCCGGCGGGGGTGGGTCAGCCCCAGCATTTT
CDR3 protein: CASSPAGVGQPQHF

clone size: NA
J gene: TRBJ1-2
D gene: TRBD1
V gene: TRBV19
CDR3 DNA: TGTGCCAGTAGCAGACAGGGGAATGGCTACACCTTC
CDR3 protein: CASSRQGNGYTF

clone size: NA
J gene: TRBJ2-7
D gene: NA
V gene: TRBV15
CDR3 DNA: TGTGCCACCAGCAGAGAAGGGCCCAACTGGGCCTACGAGCAGTACTTC
CDR3 protein: CATSREGPNWAYEQYF

clone size: NA
J gene: TRBJ1-4
D gene: NA
V gene: TRBV6-4
CDR3 DNA: TGTGCCAGCCCCCTGTCGGGTCGGCATGAAAAACTGTTTTTT
CDR3 protein: CASPLSGRHEKLFF

clone size: many
J gene: TRBJ1-1
D gene: NA
V gene: TRBV27
CDR3 DNA: TGTGCCAGCAGTTCGACGGACAGATACATGAACACTGAAGCTTTCTTT
CDR3 protein: CASSSTDRYMNTEAFF

clone size: NA
J gene: TRBJ2-3
D gene: NA
V gene: TRBV7-8
CDR3 DNA: TGTGCCAGCAGCTTCGATTCCGGGACAGATACGCAGTATTTT
CDR3 protein: CASSFDSGTDTQYF

clone size: NA
J gene: TRBJ2-5
D gene: NA
V gene: TRBV27
CDR3 DNA: TGTGCCAGCAGTTTTGTGGGGAGGGGGCAGGGGGGTCGAGAGACCCAGTACTTC
CDR3 protein: CASSFVGRGQGGRETQYF

clone size: once
J gene: TRBJ2-6
D gene: NA
V gene: TRBV28
CDR3 DNA: TGTGCCAGCAACCCTTCCGGGGCCAACGTCCTGACTTTC
CDR3 protein: CASNPSGANVLTF

clone size: NA
J gene: TRBJ1-1
D gene: NA
V gene: TRBV28
CDR3 DNA: TGTGCCAGCAGTGGTGGCACTGAAGCTTTCTTT
CDR3 protein: CASSGGTEAFF

clone size: NA
J gene: TRBJ1-6
D gene: NA
V gene: TRBV7-8
CDR3 DNA: TGTGCCAGCAGCTGGCTCGGGGGGGTGCGAGATAATTCACCCCTCCACTTT
CDR3 protein: CASSWLGGVRDNSPLHF

clone size: NA
J gene: TRBJ1-2
D gene: TRBD1
V gene: TRBV30
CDR3 DNA: TGTGCCTGGAGGGACAGGGTAATCTATGGCTACACCTTC
CDR3 protein: CAWRDRVIYGYTF

clone size: NA
J gene: TRBJ1-1
D gene: TRBD1
V gene: TRBV29-1
CDR3 DNA: TGCAGCGGGGGACAGGGTAGGACTGAAGCTTTCTTT
CDR3 protein: CSGGQGRTEAFF

clone size: NA
J gene: TRBJ2-7
D gene: NA
V gene: TRBV2
CDR3 DNA: TGTGCCAGCGGCCCCCGTGGGAAAGAGCAGTACTTC
CDR3 protein: CASGPRGKEQYF

clone size: NA
J gene: TRBJ2-5
D gene: NA
V gene: TRBV6-1
CDR3 DNA: TGTGCCAGCAGAACTGACGGCTACCAAGAGACCCAGTACTTC
CDR3 protein: CASRTDGYQETQYF

clone size: NA
J gene: TRBJ1-1
D gene: NA
V gene: TRBV4-2
CDR3 DNA: TGTGCCAGCAGTCGCGACGTTCACACTGAAGCTTTCTTT
CDR3 protein: CASSRDVHTEAFF

clone size: NA
J gene: TRBJ1-5
D gene: NA
V gene: TRBV12-5
CDR3 DNA: TGTGCTAGTGGTTTTGGGCGTAATCAGCCCCAGCATTTT
CDR3 protein: CASGFGRNQPQHF

clone size: NA
J gene: TRBJ1-1
D gene: NA
V gene: TRBV28
CDR3 DNA: TGTGCCAGCAAGGGGTTGTTCACTGAAGCTTTCTTT
CDR3 protein: CASKGLFTEAFF

clone size: many
J gene: TRBJ2-7
D gene: NA
V gene: TRBV10-2
CDR3 DNA: TGCGCCAGCCAGGGCCCCTACGAGCAGTACTTC
CDR3 protein: CASQGPYEQYF

clone size: NA
J gene: TRBJ2-1
D gene: TRBD1
V gene: TRBV7-6
CDR3 DNA: TGTGCCAGCAGCTTTGCGGACAGGGGGCTGAATGAGCAGTTCTTC
CDR3 protein: CASSFADRGLNEQFF

clone size: NA
J gene: TRBJ2-3
D gene: NA
V gene: TRBV25-1
CDR3 DNA: TGTGCCAGCAGTGAACGAGATGGGATGGGAGATACGCAGTATTTT
CDR3 protein: CASSERDGMGDTQYF

clone size: NA
J gene: TRBJ2-5
D gene: NA
V gene: TRBV5-1
CDR3 DNA: TGCGCCAGCAGCGCGGAGCAAGAGACCCAGTACTTC
CDR3 protein: CASSAEQETQYF

clone size: NA
J gene: TRBJ1-4
D gene: NA
V gene: TRBV4-1
CDR3 DNA: TGCGCCAGCAGCCTCGGGAGGGGTAATGAAAAACTGTTTTTT
CDR3 protein: CASSLGRGNEKLFF

clone size: NA
J gene: TRBJ2-2
D gene: NA
V gene: TRBV2
CDR3 DNA: TGTGCCAGCACCAGACTCAACACCGGGGAGCTGTTTTTT
CDR3 protein: CASTRLNTGELFF

clone size: NA
J gene: TRBJ2-7
D gene: NA
V gene: TRBV6-6
CDR3 DNA: TGTGCCAGCCAGACAGGAGAAGCCTACGAGCAGTACTTC
CDR3 protein: CASQTGEAYEQYF

clone size: NA
J gene: TRBJ1-1
D gene: NA
V gene: TRBV9
CDR3 DNA: TGTGCCAGCAGCGCCTGGGGGTCGATGAACACTGAAGCTTTCTTT
CDR3 protein: CASSAWGSMNTEAFF

clone size: NA
J gene: TRBJ2-5
D gene: NA
V gene: TRBV2
CDR3 DNA: TGTGCCAGCAGTGAAAGACAGGTCCAAGAGACCCAGTACTTC
CDR3 protein: CASSERQVQETQYF